The sequence of this T cell receptor (beta chain) was determined in a study of spatial heterogeneity in lung cancer. Study as a whole: Each unique TCR and UMI combination was seen more than ten times on average in raw reads.

Of note for this clonotype: Its antigen remains unidentified.

Time point given: sample taken at primary tumor resection. Sequencing was performed on whole RNA extracted from tumor and nontumor lung tissue, or from frozen PBMC, and the material was left unsorted. The CDR3 extends over 13 amino acids. The germline V gene encodes CDR1 SGHTA and CDR2 FQGNSA. Deletions cut 2 bases from V and 5 bases from J, with 9 bases between. One entry per CDR3 protein results from TCRdb running MiXCR on the 5' RACE reads. This sample carries some 11,000 distinct CDR3 sequences, approximately 14% of them seen once, and the ten largest clones take 2% to 3%. General observations from the study: Ubiquitous expanded tumor TCRs appeared in blood more at resection than follow-up.

The sequences come from PBMCs, collected at surgery. The sequence came from a female donor with early-stage non-small cell lung cancer. The rearrangement joins TRBV7-2 to TRBJ2-5; D remains unclear. The CDR3 nucleotides read TGTGCCAGCAGCTTACGGTCCGGGGAGACCCAGTACTTC. This sequence encodes CASSLRSGETQYF.